The 24 T cell receptor beta chains given below trace back to one sample, sequenced in a study of CD8+ T cells in alopecia areata. Sequencing relied on a cDNA template that was reverse transcribed from extracted RNA. Using immunoSEQ multiplex PCR, the repertoire was profiled, and TCRdb retains in-frame clones only, with some absent. This table holds about 110,000 clones, approximately 50% found once. Sequencing used NKG2D-low CD8+ T cells sorted from blood. These receptor sequences come from a human donor with alopecia areata.

The V gene is TRBV27, the J gene TRBJ2-7; possible D gene TRBD1, 7 bases. The CDR3 covers 14 residues. The ends were cut back, 2 bases at V and 0 bases at J, with 8 bases in the middle. CDR1 and CDR2 (germline): MNHEY, SMNVEV (reference sequence). The CDR3 region is CASSLQGGSYEQYF. In nucleotides, the CDR3 is TGTGCCAGCAGTTTACAGGGGGGCTCCTACGAGCAGTACTTC.

The chain employs TRBV15 and TRBJ2-1, with 7 bases matching TRBD2. The CDR3 sequence is 14 residues long. The ends lost 0 bases at V and 10 bases at J; junction bases unmatched: 6. Germline CDR1 LNHNV, CDR2 YYDKDF (reference sequence). CDR3 amino acids: CATSREPRDYEQFF. As DNA, the CDR3 is TGTGCCACCAGCAGAGAACCCCGGGACTACGAGCAGTTCTTC.

The genes are TRBV4-1 and TRBJ2-7, with D uncertain. Germline loops: CDR1 MGHRA, CDR2 YSYEKL. V lost 0 bases to trimming and J lost 5 bases, with 8 bases between them. The CDR3 has 13 residues. CDR3 coding DNA: TGCGCCAGCAGCCAAGAGCCATTTGACGAGCAGTACTTC. Translated: CASSQEPFDEQYF.

The V call is TRBV13, the J call TRBJ2-3, with 10 bases matching TRBD2. There are 15 residues in the CDR3. V was pared by 4 bases and J by 11 bases, with 12 bases of the junction left unmatched. CDR1 is PRHDT and CDR2 is FYEKMQ in the germline V gene (reference sequence). DNA for the CDR3: TGTGCCAGCAGCTCGGAGGTGGCTAGCGGGAGAGTGCAGTATTTT. Translating gives CASSSEVASGRVQYF. Complete variable domain (other parts from reference TRBV13 and TRBJ2-3): AAGVIQSPRHLIKEKRETATLKCYPIPRHDTVYWYQQGPGQDPQFLISFYEKMQSDKGSIPDRFSAQQFSDYHSELNMSSLELGDSALYFCASSSEVASGRVQYFGPGTRLTVL.

V gene TRBV29-1 combines with J gene TRBJ2-6; 13 positions match TRBD2. The J segment lost 2 bases and the V segment lost 3 bases, leaving 1 base of the junction unmatched. The CDR3 is 16 residues long. CDR1 and CDR2 from the germline V gene are SQVTM and ANQGSEA. The CDR3 protein is CSVEGTSGAGANVLTF. In DNA form, the CDR3 reads TGCAGCGTTGAGGGGACTAGCGGGGCTGGGGCCAACGTCCTGACTTTC.

The J gene is TRBJ2-1, the V gene TRBV11-2; tentatively, D is TRBD2 (6 bases). Trimming took off 1 base at V and 4 bases at J, with 11 bases between the two ends. This CDR3 is built from 15 residues. Per the germline V gene, CDR1 is SGHAT and CDR2 is FQNNGV. CDR3 DNA sequence: TGTGCCAGCAGCTTAGTCGGAGGGCCTTACAATGAGCAGTTCTTC. Its protein is CASSLVGGPYNEQFF.

The chain is built from TRBV13 and TRBJ2-7, with D tentatively TRBD1 or TRBD2 (5 bases each). The V gene's germline CDR1 is PRHDT and CDR2 FYEKMQ (reference sequence). The CDR3 has 14 amino acids. V lost 5 bases and J 1 base, leaving 12 bases between the germline ends. CDR3 amino acids: CASSPTGRSYEQYF. Written as DNA, the CDR3 is TGTGCCAGCAGCCCGACGGGACGGTCCTACGAGCAGTACTTC.

This chain uses TRBV6-5 with TRBJ2-7, with D tentatively TRBD1 or TRBD2 (5 bases each). The germline V gene has CDR1 MNHEY and CDR2 SVGAGI. The ends were cut back, 4 bases at V and 2 bases at J, with 12 bases in the middle. The length of the CDR3 is 14 residues. The CDR3 region has the DNA TGTGCCAGCAGTTTGAGGGGCTGGACCTACGAGCAGTACTTC. It encodes CASSLRGWTYEQYF.

This clone was detected once. The V gene is TRBV29-1, the J gene TRBJ2-7; 9 bases align to TRBD2. This CDR3 has 13 amino acids. The junction had 6 bases not matched to a gene; V was cut back by 4 bases and J by 5 bases. The germline gives CDR1 SQVTM, CDR2 ANQGSEA. This CDR3 reads CSVGSGSFDEQYF. The CDR3 nucleotides are TGCAGCGTTGGTAGCGGGAGCTTTGACGAGCAGTACTTC.

V is TRBV9 and J is TRBJ2-7; D unresolved. This CDR3 contains 11 residues. CDR1 is SGDLS and CDR2 is YYNGEE in the germline V gene. Deletions cut 3 bases from V and 10 bases from J, with 11 bases between. The CDR3 DNA sequence: TGTGCCAGCAGCGACAACAGTTTCCAGTACTTC. Amino acids: CASSDNSFQYF.

CDR3 bases: TGTGCCAGCAGCTTAGATTTCTTTGGGCAGGGAACGAACACCGGGGAGCTGTTTTTT. Residues: CASSLDFFGQGTNTGELFF. The chain uses TRBV11-2 and TRBJ2-2, with D possibly being TRBD1 (5 bases). The CDR3 is 19 residues long. CDR1 and CDR2 from the germline V gene are SGHAT and FQNNGV. V dropped 0 bases and J dropped 0 bases, with 17 bases sitting between them. Based on the CDR3 plus reference TRBV11-2 and TRBJ2-2, the full variable domain is EAGVAQSPRYKIIEKRQSVAFWCNPISGHATLYWYQQILGQGPKLLIQFQNNGVVDDSQLPKDRFSAERLKGVDSTLKIQPAKLEDSAVYLCASSLDFFGQGTNTGELFFGEGSRLTVL.

This rearrangement joins TRBV6-5 to TRBJ1-5; D is possibly TRBD1 (6 bases). The germline CDR1 and CDR2 sequences are MNHEY and SVGAGI. Trimming pared 5 bases from V and 0 bases from J, leaving 8 bases between. There are 14 residues in the CDR3. The CDR3 DNA reads as TGTGCCAGCAGTCCGGACAGTAGCAATCAGCCCCAGCATTTT. Its translation is CASSPDSSNQPQHF.

This clone was observed a handful of times. This chain connects TRBV6-1 to TRBJ2-5; D not certain. CDR1 MNHNS and CDR2 SASEGT come from the germline V gene. CDR3 length: 15 residues. Trimming left V 4 bases short and J 6 bases short, with 18 bases between. CDR3: CASSVAGYDLKTQYF. The CDR3 bases are TGTGCCAGCAGTGTGGCAGGCTATGATTTGAAGACCCAGTACTTC.

This chain joins TRBV9 and TRBJ1-2, with TRBD1 as a possible D gene (5 bases). Germline V gene sequence: CDR1 SGDLS, CDR2 YYNGEE. CDR3 size: 13 residues. Trimming pared 2 bases from V and 3 bases from J, leaving 8 bases between. The chain's CDR3 is CASSVGGDYGYTF. CDR3 sequence (DNA): TGTGCCAGCAGCGTCGGAGGGGACTATGGCTACACCTTC.

This clone was detected only a few times. This chain links TRBV29-1 with TRBJ2-2; a weak D match, TRBD2 (5 bases). V dropped 7 bases and J dropped 4 bases, with 10 bases sitting between them. The CDR3 has 12 residues. CDR1 SQVTM and CDR2 ANQGSEA come from the germline V gene. CDR3 region: CSAAAGTGELFF. DNA for the CDR3: TGCAGCGCCGCGGCGGGCACCGGGGAGCTGTTTTTT.

The chain is built from TRBV2 and TRBJ1-2; tentatively, D is TRBD1 (5 bases). There are 12 residues in the CDR3. V dropped 8 bases and J dropped 4 bases, with 11 bases sitting between them. Germline V gene lookup returns CDR1 SNHLY and CDR2 FYNNEI. CDR3: CASQGSGYGYTF. CDR3 sequence (DNA): TGTGCCAGCCAGGGAAGTGGCTATGGCTACACCTTC.

This clone was observed a few times. CDR3 residues: CASSPIKENTEAFF. In DNA, the CDR3 is TGTGCCAGCAGCCCGATCAAGGAGAACACTGAAGCTTTCTTT. The J gene is TRBJ1-1, the V gene TRBV28; no reliable D call. V was trimmed by 6 bases and J by 1 base, leaving 12 bases between them. The CDR3 is 14 residues long. The germline CDR1 and CDR2 sequences are MDHEN and SYDVKM.

About this clone: Other DNA sequences of this sample code for an identical CDR3. The J gene is TRBJ2-1, the V gene TRBV19; D not certain. There are 11 residues in the CDR3. Germline values: CDR1 LNHDA, CDR2 SQIVND (reference sequence). Trimming removed 4 bases at V and 4 bases at J, with 2 bases between. In DNA form, the CDR3 reads TGTGCCAGTAGTACATACAATGAGCAGTTCTTC. Protein product: CASSTYNEQFF.

This chain connects TRBV4-1 to TRBJ2-5; unclear D gene. From germline, CDR1 is MGHRA and CDR2 YSYEKL. V was trimmed by 3 bases and J by 3 bases, leaving 8 bases between them. The CDR3 is 13 amino acids. The CDR3 DNA reads TGCGCCAGCAGCCAGGTTTACGAAGAGACCCAGTACTTC. It specifies CASSQVYEETQYF.

This clone was picked up one time. V is TRBV5-6 and J is TRBJ1-5; D call uncertain. The CDR3 covers 14 residues. Trimming cost V 0 bases and J 3 bases, with 7 bases left between them. Germline V CDR1 and CDR2: SGHDT, YYEEEE. The CDR3 DNA follows: TGTGCCAGCAGCTTGGGGCAGTACAATCAGCCCCAGCATTTT. Its translation is CASSLGQYNQPQHF.

This clone was recorded a few times. V usage is TRBV5-1 and J usage is TRBJ2-7; TRBD2 matches at 8 bases. V lost 0 bases and J lost 5; bases outside the gene matches: 7. Germline lookup yields CDR1 SGHRS and CDR2 YFSETQ. The CDR3 length is 15 residues. CDR3 coding DNA: TGCGCCAGCAGCTTGGAGGACAGCGGGAGCGACGAGCAGTACTTC. As protein: CASSLEDSGSDEQYF.

This clone was counted a few times. Other DNA variants within this sample encode the same CDR3. This chain connects TRBV7-9 to TRBJ2-7, with D unclear. CDR1 is SEHNR, CDR2 FQNEAQ, per germline (reference sequence). The CDR3 sequence is 12 residues long. The V end was cut by 1 base, the J end by 1 base, with 2 bases between. The CDR3 region is CASSLGSYEQYF. In DNA, the CDR3 is TGTGCCAGCAGCTTAGGTTCCTACGAGCAGTACTTC.

This clone was seen many times. This chain joins TRBV14 and TRBJ2-1; the match to TRBD2 covers 7 bases. Unmatched junction bases numbered 5, after V lost 5 bases and J lost 1 base. Germline loops: CDR1 SGHDN, CDR2 FVKESK. The CDR3 totals 15 residues. In DNA form, the CDR3 reads TGTGCCAGCAGCAGACTAGCTTTTTCCTACAATGAGCAGTTCTTC. This gives the protein CASSRLAFSYNEQFF. The full variable domain, with the rest looked up from reference TRBV14 and TRBJ2-1, is EAGVTQFPSHSVIEKGQTVTLRCDPISGHDNLYWYRRVMGKEIKFLLHFVKESKQDESGMPNNRFLAERTGGTYSTLKVQPAELEDSGVYFCASSRLAFSYNEQFFGPGTRLTVL.

The chain uses TRBV7-9 and TRBJ1-2; D may be TRBD1 (5 bases). Per germline, CDR1 SEHNR and CDR2 FQNEAQ (reference sequence). The CDR3 contains 15 residues. V was shortened by 1 base and J by 0 bases, with 9 bases between the two germline ends. DNA of the CDR3: TGTGCCAGCAGCTTAGGCTCAGGGCCTAACTATGGCTACACCTTC. It encodes CASSLGSGPNYGYTF.